Listed here are 10 T cell receptor beta chains from one sample, sequenced in a study of beta chain features in type 1 diabetes. Investigators reverse transcribed all isolated RNA, so they sequenced expressed TCRB transcripts. Repertoires were generated with immunoSEQ multiplex PCR, while TCRdb's copy carries only in-frame clones and drops some. This table holds 150,000 or so clones, roughly 48% found once. Sequencing input: Tregs from blood. These receptors were collected from a man aged 18 to 30 in good health.

The genes are TRBV27 and TRBJ1-1; 8 bases are shared with TRBD1. The CDR3 sequence is 12 residues long. V trimming: 8 bases; J trimming: 9 bases; junction bases outside the gene matches: 8. CDR1 MNHEY and CDR2 SMNVEV come from the germline V gene (reference sequence). In nucleotides, the CDR3 is TGTGCCAGCCCAGGGGGCGACCGAAAAGCTTTCTTT. Translated: CASPGGDRKAFF.

J is TRBJ2-1 and V is TRBV30; TRBD2 agrees at 12 bases. The ends lost 1 base at V and 6 bases at J; junction bases unmatched: 10. The CDR3 consists of 17 residues. Germline V CDR1 and CDR2: GTSNPN, SVGIG (reference sequence). The chain's CDR3 is CAWSGWTSGKFPNEQFF. DNA for the CDR3: TGTGCCTGGAGTGGCTGGACTAGCGGGAAATTCCCCAATGAGCAGTTCTTC.

The rearrangement joins TRBV28 to TRBJ2-1; 9 nucleotides line up with TRBD1. This CDR3 is 13 amino acids long. The V gene's germline CDR1 is MDHEN and CDR2 SYDVKM. The V gene end was trimmed by 8 bases and the J gene end by 8 bases; junction bases not matched to a gene: 7. This CDR3 reads CASHGQGRDEQFF. CDR3 sequence (DNA): TGTGCCAGCCACGGACAGGGGAGGGATGAGCAGTTCTTC.

The V gene is TRBV5-1, the J gene TRBJ1-5, with 7 bases matching TRBD1. The J segment lost 6 bases and the V segment lost 2 bases, leaving 11 bases of the junction unmatched. Germline V gives CDR1 SGHRS, CDR2 YFSETQ. The CDR3 is 16 amino acids. CDR3 region: CASSLTHRGDVQPQHF. CDR3 nucleotide sequence: TGCGCCAGCAGCTTAACCCACAGGGGAGACGTTCAGCCCCAGCATTTT.

This clone showed up just a few times. The gene calls are TRBV6-1 and TRBJ2-1, with 8 bases that match TRBD2. From germline, CDR1 is MNHNS and CDR2 SASEGT. V was pared by 6 bases and J by 9 bases, with 13 bases of the junction left unmatched. This CDR3 is built from 15 residues. Here the CDR3 DNA reads TGTGCCAGCAGAGCCGGAGTCGGGAGGGCCGGTGAGCAGTTCTTC. Protein: CASRAGVGRAGEQFF.

This chain joins TRBV7-8 and TRBJ2-1, with 7 bases lining up with TRBD1. V lost 5 bases, J lost 6 bases, and 7 bases stayed unmatched. This CDR3 is 14 amino acids long. Germline V gives CDR1 SGHVS, CDR2 FQNEAQ. The CDR3 coding sequence is TGTGCCAGCAGCCTACGACAGGGTTTCAATGAGCAGTTCTTC. Protein sequence: CASSLRQGFNEQFF.

The gene calls are TRBV7-3 and TRBJ2-2; 9 bases are shared with TRBD1. The germline V gene encodes CDR1 SGHTA and CDR2 FQGTGA. The CDR3 loop spans 15 amino acids. V trimming: 4 bases; J trimming: 7 bases; junction bases outside the gene matches: 7. The CDR3 sequence: CASSSGQGKDGELFF. The CDR3 DNA reads as TGTGCCAGCAGCTCCGGACAGGGGAAGGACGGGGAGCTGTTTTTT.

The gene calls are TRBV18 and TRBJ2-7, with 10 bases aligning to TRBD2. Germline CDR1 KGHSH, CDR2 LQKENI. With V trimmed by 0 bases and J by 2 bases, 1 base remained unmatched. The CDR3 is 15 residues long. The CDR3 here is CASSPPLAGAYEQYF. Here the CDR3 DNA reads TGTGCCAGCTCACCACCCCTAGCGGGAGCCTACGAGCAGTACTTC.

This chain joins TRBV7-9 and TRBJ2-1; 11 nucleotides line up with TRBD2. The V gene end was trimmed by 5 bases and the J gene end by 8 bases; junction bases not matched to a gene: 11. Germline loops: CDR1 SEHNR, CDR2 FQNEAQ (reference sequence). The CDR3 covers 16 residues. The CDR3 coding sequence is TGTGCCAGCAGCCCCCATAGCGGGAGGGCCTGGGATGAGCAGTTCTTC. It is translated as CASSPHSGRAWDEQFF.

This clone was detected a few times. The rearrangement uses TRBV6-5 and TRBJ2-7, with 7 bases lining up with TRBD1. Germline CDR1 and CDR2: MNHEY and SVGAGI. Trimming cost V 6 bases and J 0 bases; bases outside gene matches: 5. This CDR3 spans 14 amino acids. The CDR3 is CASRLTGSSYEQYF. CDR3 sequence (DNA): TGTGCCAGCAGATTGACAGGGTCCTCCTACGAGCAGTACTTC.